This T cell receptor beta chain is from a study of cytomegalovirus exposure and HLA in healthy donors. This CDR3 contains 20 residues. V lost 4 bases, J lost 6 bases, and 23 bases stayed unmatched. Per the germline V gene, CDR1 is SGHTA and CDR2 is FQGTGA. The primer mix had 60 Vbeta and 13 Jbeta primers. Produced via immunoSEQ multiplex PCR; TCRdb's table is partial and in-frame only. Among 100,000 to 150,000 clones listed, 8% to 9.5% were seen once. Input material: PBMCs. The chain links TRBV7-3 to TRBJ2-2; 7 bases are a match to TRBD1. This TCR came from a man in his forties or fifties in good health and CMV-seronegative. The CDR3 here is CASSSSTGQQLSFHPGELFF. DNA of the CDR3: TGTGCCAGCAGCTCGTCCACGGGACAGCAGTTGTCGTTTCATCCCGGGGAGCTGTTTTTT. Complete variable domain (other parts from reference TRBV7-3 and TRBJ2-2): GAGVSQTPSNKVTEKGKYVELRCDPISGHTALYWYRQSLGQGPEFLIYFQGTGAADDSGLPNDRFFAVRPEGSVSTLKIQRTERGDSAVYLCASSSSTGQQLSFHPGELFFGEGSRLTVL.